This T cell receptor (beta chain) is from a study of cytomegalovirus exposure and HLA in healthy donors. This CDR3 is 13 amino acids long. The germline gives CDR1 SEHNR, CDR2 FQNEAQ (reference sequence). Deletions cut 5 bases from V and 3 bases from J, with 8 bases between. This clone appeared a single time. The primer mix had 60 Vbeta and 13 Jbeta primers. The repertoire was sequenced with immunoSEQ multiplex PCR; TCRdb's copy has only in-frame clones and lacks some. This table has 90,000 to 130,000 clones, roughly two thirds appearing once. The TCR was taken from a woman in her 30s in good health and CMV-seronegative. Sequencing was carried out using PBMCs. The V gene is TRBV7-9, the J gene TRBJ2-1; no firm D call. Here the CDR3 reads CASSTKSYNEQFF. The CDR3 nucleotides are TGTGCCAGCAGCACCAAGAGCTACAATGAGCAGTTCTTC.